These 26 T cell receptor beta chains came from one sample sequenced in a study of T cells after yellow fever vaccination. One entry per CDR3 protein, called by TCRdb with MiXCR from the 5' RACE reads. The data hold approximately 450,000 distinct CDR3 sequences, with 18% observed a single time. Sequences were derived from PBMCs, sampled before the yellow fever booster vaccination. All receptors derive from a man aged 18 to 30 who received the YFV17D yellow fever vaccine.

The chain has TRBV18 and TRBJ2-1; 9 nucleotides line up with TRBD1. CDR3 length equals 13 residues. Germline CDR1 reads KGHSH; CDR2 reads LQKENI. With 5 bases clipped from V and 9 bases from J, the junction kept 5 bases outside the gene matches. The CDR3 coding sequence is TGTGCCAGCTCAGGGACAGGGTTGGGTGAGCAGTTCTTC. Protein sequence: CASSGTGLGEQFF. Together with reference TRBV18 and TRBJ2-1, the CDR3 gives the full variable domain: NAGVMQNPRHLVRRRGQEARLRCSPMKGHSHVYWYRQLPEEGLKFMVYLQKENIIDESGMPKERFSAEFPKEGPSILRIQQVVRGDSAAYFCASSGTGLGEQFFGPGTRLTVL.

This clonotype came up many times. The V and J genes are TRBV4-2 and TRBJ1-5; TRBD1 agrees at 7 bases. CDR3 size: 16 residues. With 5 bases clipped from V and 1 base from J, the junction kept 8 bases outside the gene matches. The germline V gene has CDR1 LGHNA and CDR2 YNFKEQ. DNA for the CDR3: TGTGCCAGCAGCTTCGACAGGGTGATGAGCAATCAGCCCCAGCATTTT. Residues: CASSFDRVMSNQPQHF.

This clonotype was picked up a small number of times. The chain joins TRBV6-6 to TRBJ1-5; the D gene is possibly TRBD1 (6 bases). This CDR3 has 14 residues. Germline V CDR1 and CDR2: MNHNY, SVGAGI (reference sequence). The germline V and J ends were trimmed by 6 bases and 2 bases, with 11 bases remaining between them. CDR3 region: CASRTGLGNQPQHF. As DNA, the CDR3 is TGTGCCAGCAGGACAGGTCTCGGCAATCAGCCCCAGCATTTT.

This clonotype has at least ten counts. This chain connects TRBV4-3 to TRBJ2-4; perhaps D is TRBD1 or TRBD2 (5 bases each). This CDR3 is 16 amino acids long. Between the trimmed V and J ends, which lost 3 bases and 5 bases, there was a span of 17 bases. CDR1 and CDR2 (germline): LGHNA, YSLEER. The CDR3 DNA is TGCGCCAGCAGCCAGGGCTTGGGACGAGGTGAAAACATTCAGTACTTC. Its translation is CASSQGLGRGENIQYF.

The rearrangement links TRBV7-9 to TRBJ2-7; either TRBD1 or TRBD2 may fit D (5 bases each). V dropped 1 base and J dropped 4 bases, with 11 bases sitting between them. The germline CDR1 and CDR2 sequences are SEHNR and FQNEAQ (reference sequence). The CDR3 consists of 14 residues. The CDR3 is CASSLGDGRYEQYV. For the CDR3, the DNA is TGTGCCAGCAGCTTAGGGGACGGTAGGTACGAGCAGTACGTC.

V and J are TRBV29-1 and TRBJ2-7, with D possibly matching TRBD1 (6 bases). Germline V gives CDR1 SQVTM, CDR2 ANQGSEA. Between the trimmed V and J ends, which lost 7 bases and 3 bases, there was a span of 10 bases. The CDR3 has 11 residues. The CDR3 DNA is TGCAGCGCCAAGGGGGTCTACGAGCAGTACTTC. It yields the protein CSAKGVYEQYF.

This clonotype was detected a few times. J is TRBJ2-3 and V is TRBV9, with unresolved D. V was trimmed by 1 base and J by 2 bases, leaving 8 bases between them. The CDR3 covers 14 residues. CDR1 and CDR2 (germline): SGDLS, YYNGEE. This CDR3 reads CASSVFVHTDTQYF. The CDR3 DNA reads TGTGCCAGCAGCGTATTCGTACACACAGATACGCAGTATTTT.

This clonotype was seen a few times. The rearrangement joins TRBV24-1 to TRBJ2-1; maybe TRBD2 (7 bases). This CDR3 region has 15 residues. Germline CDR1 and CDR2: KGHDR and SFDVKD. Between the trimmed V and J ends, which lost 3 bases and 3 bases, there was a span of 11 bases. CDR3 DNA sequence: TGTGCCACCAGTGATCGGGGGGCCAACTACAATGAGCAGTTCTTC. Residues: CATSDRGANYNEQFF.

This clonotype came up a few times. V gene TRBV7-2 combines with J gene TRBJ2-5; TRBD1 aligns across 7 bases. Germline V gene data show CDR1 as SGHTA and CDR2 as FQGNSA. The CDR3 length is 14 residues. The ends lost 6 bases at V and 5 bases at J; junction bases unmatched: 9. Here the CDR3 reads CASRRTTGLETQYF. The CDR3 bases are TGTGCCAGCAGGCGAACGACAGGGTTGGAGACCCAGTACTTC.

This clonotype was picked up a small number of times. Here the CDR3 DNA reads TGTGCCAGCAGCGGCGCTGGGGGGTCCCAAGAGACCCAGTACTTC. Protein product: CASSGAGGSQETQYF. The chain recombines TRBV9 with TRBJ2-5, with D possibly TRBD2 on 6 matching bases. The CDR3 extends over 15 amino acids. The V gene's germline CDR1 is SGDLS and CDR2 YYNGEE. The ends were cut back, 3 bases at V and 1 base at J, with 13 bases in the middle.

This clonotype was counted between two and nine times. The V gene is TRBV20-1, the J gene TRBJ1-1, with D hard to call. V was clipped by 7 bases and J by 1 base, with 13 bases between them. Germline V lookup: CDR1 DFQATT, CDR2 SNEGSKA (reference sequence). This CDR3 has 13 residues. CDR3: CSERATENTEAFF. The CDR3 DNA follows: TGCAGTGAGAGGGCTACAGAGAACACTGAAGCTTTCTTT.

This clonotype turned up a few times. V usage is TRBV20-1 and J usage is TRBJ2-3, with a possible D match to TRBD2 (7 bases). V was shortened by 3 bases and J by 2 bases, with 12 bases between the two germline ends. Germline values: CDR1 DFQATT, CDR2 SNEGSKA (reference sequence). CDR3 length equals 14 residues. CDR3 sequence (DNA): TGCAGTGCTAGCGCGGGGGCTTACACAGATACGCAGTATTTT. Translating it yields CSASAGAYTDTQYF.

This clonotype occurred a few times. The chain recombines TRBV12-5 with TRBJ2-1; no clear D gene. The CDR3 length is 12 residues. The V and J ends lost 1 base and 15 bases respectively, with 13 bases between them. Germline loops: CDR1 LGHNT, CDR2 FRNRAP. CDR3 region: CASGLGTVPAFF. CDR3 coding DNA: TGTGCTAGTGGTTTGGGAACAGTCCCAGCGTTCTTC.

The chain is built from TRBV18 and TRBJ1-3; possible D gene TRBD1, 6 bases. Trimming left V 4 bases short and J 3 bases short, with 13 bases between. The CDR3 runs 15 residues. Germline CDR1 and CDR2: KGHSH and LQKENI. This CDR3 reads CASSLQGQDGNTIYF. The CDR3 region has the DNA TGTGCCAGCTCACTCCAGGGGCAGGATGGAAACACCATATATTTT. Complete variable domain (other parts from reference TRBV18 and TRBJ1-3): NAGVMQNPRHLVRRRGQEARLRCSPMKGHSHVYWYRQLPEEGLKFMVYLQKENIIDESGMPKERFSAEFPKEGPSILRIQQVVRGDSAAYFCASSLQGQDGNTIYFGEGSWLTVV.

This rearrangement joins TRBV20-1 to TRBJ2-7; D is uncertain. The CDR3 loop spans 12 amino acids. V was shortened by 4 bases and J by 4 bases, with 11 bases between the two germline ends. The germline V gene encodes CDR1 DFQATT and CDR2 SNEGSKA (reference sequence). CDR3 in amino acids: CSATVVPYEQYV. CDR3 nucleotides: TGCAGTGCTACAGTAGTGCCGTACGAGCAGTACGTC.

V usage is TRBV18 and J usage is TRBJ2-4, with D unresolved. Germline V lookup: CDR1 KGHSH, CDR2 LQKENI. V lost 3 bases, J lost 6 bases, and 12 bases lay in between. The CDR3 covers 14 residues. CDR3 bases: TGTGCCAGCTCACCTTCGTCGCTCGGAAACATTCAGTACTTC. It is translated as CASSPSSLGNIQYF. The entire variable domain, with the rest obtained from reference TRBV18 and TRBJ2-4, is as follows: NAGVMQNPRHLVRRRGQEARLRCSPMKGHSHVYWYRQLPEEGLKFMVYLQKENIIDESGMPKERFSAEFPKEGPSILRIQQVVRGDSAAYFCASSPSSLGNIQYFGAGTRLSVL.

The V call is TRBV5-1, the J call TRBJ2-5; D is possibly TRBD1 (5 bases). V was shortened by 0 bases and J by 5 bases, with 14 bases between the two germline ends. The CDR3 loop spans 15 amino acids. Germline loops: CDR1 SGHRS, CDR2 YFSETQ. CDR3 loop: CASSLGGLALETQYF. Written as DNA, the CDR3 is TGCGCCAGCAGCTTGGGGGGCCTCGCGTTGGAGACCCAGTACTTC.

This clonotype was seen a handful of times. This chain connects TRBV29-1 to TRBJ2-2, with 9 bases that match TRBD1. The CDR3 covers 15 residues. Unmatched junction bases numbered 9, after V lost 5 bases and J lost 5 bases. From germline, CDR1 is SQVTM and CDR2 ANQGSEA. As DNA, the CDR3 is TGCAGCGTTTCGCCGGGACAGGGATGGACCGGGGAGCTGTTTTTT. It codes for CSVSPGQGWTGELFF.

This clonotype was observed a few times. V and J are TRBV5-1 and TRBJ2-7; no clear D gene. Trimming took 4 bases from V and 0 from J, leaving 8 bases between them. Per the germline V gene, CDR1 is SGHRS and CDR2 is YFSETQ. The CDR3 is made up of 13 amino acids. In DNA, the CDR3 is TGCGCCAGCAGCCAGGACCCCTCCTACGAGCAGTACGTC. It is translated as CASSQDPSYEQYV.

This clonotype occurred a few times. The J gene is TRBJ1-4, the V gene TRBV11-2, with no clear D. This CDR3 comprises 16 residues. Germline V gene sequence: CDR1 SGHAT, CDR2 FQNNGV. The V end was cut by 5 bases, the J end by 0 bases, with 13 bases between. In nucleotides, the CDR3 is TGTGCCAGCAGCCCTGGCCGGTTTGCAACTAATGAAAAACTGTTTTTT. The encoded protein is CASSPGRFATNEKLFF.

Notes on this clonotype: This may be a read error: a much more frequent sequence differs by one nucleotide. The V call is TRBV7-6, the J call TRBJ2-1, with D unclear. Germline V CDR1 and CDR2: SGHVS, FNYEAQ. This CDR3 region has 11 residues. Trimming removed 4 bases from V and 4 bases from J, with 2 bases in between. The CDR3 region is CASSWYNEQFF. The CDR3 bases are TGTGCCAGCAGCTGGTACAATGAGCAGTTCTTC.

This clonotype was seen more than once but under ten times. The rearrangement joins TRBV6-5 to TRBJ2-2, with D hard to call. This CDR3 has 17 residues. The V and J ends lost 5 bases and 6 bases respectively, with 22 bases between them. Looked up from germline, CDR1 is MNHEY and CDR2 is SVGAGI. CDR3 protein: CASSPRPNPTLAGELFF. The CDR3 coding sequence is TGTGCCAGCAGTCCCCGACCGAACCCCACACTCGCCGGGGAGCTGTTTTTT.

V is TRBV4-3 and J is TRBJ1-6; TRBD1 matches at 7 bases. The CDR3 is 19 residues long. Germline CDR1 and CDR2: LGHNA and YSLEER. J gave up 0 bases and V 0 bases, and 8 bases lay outside the gene matches. The CDR3 loop reads CASSQDPGGEDSYNSPLHF. In DNA form, the CDR3 reads TGCGCCAGCAGCCAAGACCCAGGGGGGGAAGACTCCTATAATTCACCCCTCCACTTT.

This chain joins TRBV12-3 or TRBV12-4 and TRBJ2-1; 8 bases match TRBD2. The V and J ends lost 3 bases and 5 bases, in that order; junction bases with no gene match: 6. The CDR3 length is 15 residues. CDR3 sequence: CASSFGGALNNEQFF. CDR3 DNA: TGTGCCAGCAGTTTCGGGGGGGCCCTTAACAATGAGCAGTTCTTC.

V gene TRBV4-3 combines with J gene TRBJ2-1; weak D call: TRBD2 (6 bases). In germline, CDR1 is LGHNA, CDR2 YSLEER. The CDR3 is 13 amino acids. V was clipped by 4 bases and J by 11 bases, with 15 bases between them. CDR3 bases: TGCGCCAGCAGCCGATGGGGGGTTATCAAGCAGTTCTTC. Translation gives CASSRWGVIKQFF.

This clonotype was seen at least ten times. This chain joins TRBV6-5 and TRBJ1-2, with D possibly TRBD1 on 5 matching bases. The germline gives CDR1 MNHEY, CDR2 SVGAGI. This CDR3 has 17 amino acids. Trimming removed 0 bases at V and 2 bases at J, with 16 bases between. This chain's CDR3 is CASSYSGAEGANYGYTF. The CDR3 nucleotides read TGTGCCAGCAGTTACTCAGGGGCTGAAGGGGCCAACTATGGCTACACCTTC.